Each of the 20 T cell receptor beta chains below was sequenced from the same sample in a study of CD8 T cells in Susac syndrome. Reverse transcription of about 0.5 to 1 ug RNA was carried out with random hexamers. TCRdb ran MiXCR on the immunoSEQ multiplex PCR reads and lists one entry per CDR3 protein. The profile shows a few hundred thousand distinct CDR3 sequences, roughly 85% of them singletons. The sequenced sample was CD8+ T cells from PBMCs. The receptors here all came from a human donor with multiple sclerosis.

There are a few counts of this clonotype. The V call is TRBV27, the J call TRBJ2-7; 7 positions agree with TRBD2. Looked up from germline, CDR1 is MNHEY and CDR2 is SMNVEV (reference sequence). The CDR3 runs to 14 residues. Trimming cost V 3 bases and J 6 bases; bases outside gene matches: 8. The CDR3 DNA reads TGTGCCAGCAGTTTCCAGTTGACTAGCCGCGAGCAGTACTTC. Encoded protein: CASSFQLTSREQYF.

CDR3 coding DNA: TGTGCCAGCAGCTTAGCCCCGGGACAGTTTGGCTACACCTTC. Translation gives CASSLAPGQFGYTF. The rearrangement joins TRBV11-2 to TRBJ1-2, with 7 nucleotides matching TRBD1. There are 14 residues in the CDR3. V lost 1 base, J lost 7 bases, and 6 bases stayed unmatched. In germline, CDR1 is SGHAT, CDR2 FQNNGV.

The chain has TRBV15 and TRBJ2-3; 8 positions match TRBD2. CDR3 length: 16 amino acids. The germline V gene has CDR1 LNHNV and CDR2 YYDKDF (reference sequence). Unmatched junction bases numbered 6, after V lost 3 bases and J lost 1 base. Here the CDR3 DNA reads TGTGCCACCAGCAGGACCGGGCGGGGGGGCACAGATACGCAGTATTTT. Protein sequence: CATSRTGRGGTDTQYF.

V and J are TRBV6-2 or TRBV6-3 and TRBJ2-5; D is perhaps TRBD2 (6 bases). V lost 5 bases to trimming and J lost 5 bases, with 15 bases between them. This CDR3 is built from 14 residues. Germline CDR1 and CDR2: MNHEY and SVGEGT. The CDR3 protein is CASSHWGVVETQYF. The DNA of the CDR3 is TGTGCCAGCAGTCACTGGGGGGTCGTGGAGACCCAGTACTTC.

The count of this clonotype is one. The CDR3 spells CASSPGLAGGPGNIQYF. CDR3 in DNA: TGTGCCAGCAGCCCGGGACTAGCGGGAGGGCCCGGAAACATTCAGTACTTC. This sequence joins TRBV13 and TRBJ2-4; 16 bases fit TRBD2. Trimming at V came to 5 bases and at J to 6 bases, leaving 7 bases not matched to a gene. Germline CDR1 reads PRHDT; CDR2 reads FYEKMQ (reference sequence). The CDR3 runs 17 residues.

The genes are TRBV25-1 and TRBJ1-1, with 8 bases lining up with TRBD1. There are 14 residues in the CDR3. Trimming took 6 bases from V and 4 from J; bases not matched to a gene: 7. Germline V gene lookup returns CDR1 MGHDK and CDR2 SYGVNS. CDR3 DNA sequence: TGTGCCAGCAGAGACTATGGACAGGGCACTGAAGCTTTCTTT. Amino acid sequence: CASRDYGQGTEAFF.

This sequence joins TRBV12-3 or TRBV12-4 and TRBJ2-3; 11 bases agree with TRBD2. The CDR3 has 17 amino acids. V lost 1 base, J lost 4 bases, and 7 bases stayed unmatched. The CDR3 nucleotides read TGTGCCAGCAGTTTAGACGGACTAGCGGGTGCCCCAGATACGCAGTATTTT. Its protein product is CASSLDGLAGAPDTQYF.

The chain is built from TRBV7-8 and TRBJ1-5; 10 positions match TRBD1. The germline V gene has CDR1 SGHVS and CDR2 FQNEAQ. This CDR3 contains 16 residues. After removal of 3 bases from V and 5 bases from J, the junction contained 7 bases not matched to a gene. The CDR3 DNA reads TGTGCCAGCAGCTTGGCCGGGACAGGGGATTATCAGCCCCAGCATTTT. It specifies CASSLAGTGDYQPQHF.

The chain is built from TRBV30 and TRBJ1-2; D call uncertain. Trimming left V 4 bases short and J 2 bases short, with 8 bases between. Germline V gives CDR1 GTSNPN, CDR2 SVGIG (reference sequence). The CDR3 runs to 12 residues. In DNA form, the CDR3 reads TGTGCCTGGACCAATATGAACTATGGCTACACCTTC. Translation: CAWTNMNYGYTF.

The chain recombines TRBV15 with TRBJ2-5; possible D gene TRBD1, 5 bases. Trimming took off 8 bases at V and 4 bases at J, with 11 bases between the two ends. Germline CDR1 LNHNV, CDR2 YYDKDF (reference sequence). This CDR3 has 12 residues. CDR3 residues: CATASTGETQYF. CDR3 nucleotides: TGTGCCACCGCCTCCACAGGAGAGACCCAGTACTTC.

This clonotype was detected once. V is TRBV5-6 and J is TRBJ2-5; perhaps TRBD1 as D (5 bases). CDR1 and CDR2 (germline): SGHDT, YYEEEE. There are 16 residues in the CDR3. V was shortened by 8 bases and J by 0 bases, with 20 bases between the two germline ends. CDR3 in amino acids: CARRILKLQDQETQYF. The CDR3 DNA reads as TGTGCCAGACGGATTTTGAAGCTACAGGACCAAGAGACCCAGTACTTC. The full variable domain, with the rest looked up from reference TRBV5-6 and TRBJ2-5, is DAGVTQSPTHLIKTRGQQVTLRCSPKSGHDTVSWYQQALGQGPQFIFQYYEEEERQRGNFPDRFSGHQFPNYSSELNVNALLLGDSALYLCARRILKLQDQETQYFGPGTRLLVL.

About this clonotype itself: At one end, the junction sequence differs from germline, possibly due to a read error. The genes are TRBV12-3 or TRBV12-4 and TRBJ1-1; the D is unclear. This CDR3 is 13 amino acids long. The CDR3 coding sequence is TGCGCCAGCAGTTTTTCGGAGACCACTGAAGCTTTCTTT. Translating gives CASSFSETTEAFF.

The chain joins TRBV27 to TRBJ1-6; D not certain. V lost 3 bases, J lost 7 bases, and 4 bases lay in between. The CDR3 covers 12 residues. The germline V gene encodes CDR1 MNHEY and CDR2 SMNVEV (reference sequence). For the CDR3, the DNA is TGTGCCAGCAGTTTTCAGAATTCACCCCTCCACTTT. Its protein product is CASSFQNSPLHF.

The chain links TRBV7-9 to TRBJ2-7, with a tentative D call TRBD2 (6 bases). This CDR3 comprises 12 residues. The germline V and J ends were trimmed by 6 bases and 5 bases, with 11 bases remaining between them. The germline V gene encodes CDR1 SEHNR and CDR2 FQNEAQ (reference sequence). The CDR3 sequence is CASRWGVNEQYF. The CDR3 nucleotides read TGTGCCAGCAGGTGGGGGGTCAACGAGCAGTACTTC.

CDR3 loop: CASSLAVAGKEYEQYF. CDR3 DNA: TGTGCCAGCAGCTTAGCGGTAGCGGGAAAAGAATACGAGCAGTACTTC. The V and J genes are TRBV7-9 and TRBJ2-7, with 8 positions matching TRBD2. The CDR3 has 16 amino acids. V trimming: 0 bases; J trimming: 4 bases; junction bases outside the gene matches: 8. Per the germline V gene, CDR1 is SEHNR and CDR2 is FQNEAQ (reference sequence).

The J gene is TRBJ2-1, the V gene TRBV20-1, with no clear D. Trimming took 2 bases from V and 4 from J, leaving 9 bases between them. The V gene's germline CDR1 is DFQATT and CDR2 SNEGSKA (reference sequence). There are 13 residues in the CDR3. The CDR3 is CSARRSLYNEQFF. The DNA of the CDR3 is TGCAGTGCTAGAAGGAGCCTTTACAATGAGCAGTTCTTC.

The V and J genes are TRBV6-5 and TRBJ2-7; D possibly corresponds to TRBD2 (5 bases). Germline V gives CDR1 MNHEY, CDR2 SVGAGI. The CDR3 contains 14 residues. The germline V and J ends were trimmed by 2 bases and 4 bases, with 12 bases remaining between them. This CDR3 is CASSYGGSLYEQYF. CDR3 bases: TGTGCCAGCAGTTACGGAGGCAGCTTGTACGAGCAGTACTTC.

V gene TRBV29-1 combines with J gene TRBJ2-5; no reliable D call. V gave up 4 bases and J gave up 7 bases, with 10 bases separating them. Germline-derived CDR1 and CDR2 are SQVTM and ANQGSEA. The CDR3 covers 11 residues. The CDR3 reads CSVALGGTQYF. In nucleotides, the CDR3 is TGCAGCGTTGCGTTGGGTGGGACCCAGTACTTC. Full variable domain (outside the CDR3, taken from reference TRBV29-1 and TRBJ2-5): SAVISQKPSRDICQRGTSLTIQCQVDSQVTMMFWYRQQPGQSLTLIATANQGSEATYESGFVIDKFPISRPNLTFSTLTVSNMSPEDSSIYLCSVALGGTQYFGPGTRLLVL.

V and J are TRBV12-3 or TRBV12-4 and TRBJ1-2; TRBD1 is a possible D gene (5 bases). Trimming removed 5 bases from V and 7 bases from J, with 11 bases in between. CDR3 size: 12 residues. The CDR3 bases are TGTGCCAGCAGTCCGGGGACGGTTGGCTACACCTTC. This codes for CASSPGTVGYTF.

The V call is TRBV14, the J call TRBJ2-1, with D unclear. V lost 1 base, J lost 7 bases, and 14 bases lay in between. The CDR3 totals 15 residues. From germline, CDR1 is SGHDN and CDR2 FVKESK. In DNA form, the CDR3 reads TGTGCCAGCAGCCAAGTTCCTAATAGTAGAAATGAGCAGTTCTTC. This gives the protein CASSQVPNSRNEQFF.